This TCR beta chain was documented in a study of graft-versus-host responses after intestinal transplantation. Study information: Transplantation in recipients was multivisceral, liver-intestinal, or isolated intestinal. Following induction with anti-thymocyte globulin, all recipients were given tacrolimus and steroids for three to four years. Study-wide findings and caveats: With peak circulating GvH clone levels came an association with early post-transplant HvG declines. GvH clonotypes were identified within recipient marrow, with a subset emerging first in ileum or blood.

The V end was cut by 0 bases, the J end by 3 bases, with 19 bases between. Germline V gives CDR1 SGHRS, CDR2 YFSETQ. This CDR3 is 17 amino acids long. As for this clone: Its antigen is still unknown.

Sequenced by immunoSEQ multiplex PCR; TCRdb stores in-frame clones only, minus some. Here the sample spans around 13,000 clones, roughly 81% being singletons. The input for sequencing was PBMCs, taken after intestinal transplantation. This TCR was sampled from a human patient who received an intestinal transplant, so some T cells may come from the graft donor. The chain employs TRBV5-1 and TRBJ2-7; D gene unclear. CDR3 sequence: CASSLGLDFRDNYEQYF. The CDR3 DNA reads TGCGCCAGCAGCTTGGGACTCGACTTCCGAGACAACTACGAGCAGTACTTC.